Sequencing of this T cell receptor beta chain was carried out in a study of T cells in Graves' hyperthyroidism and ophthalmopathy. The study's findings and limits: The model forecast ophthalmopathy, anticipating it by a median around 6.5 months before onset. Stable hyperthyroidism was separated from ophthalmopathy by a model based on 13 V-J features. Also found in blood were most expanded thyroid clonotypes above 0.001.

Template material for amplifying TCR beta CDR3 regions consisted of RNA transcripts. During a first-round RT-PCR of the TCR CDR3, the HTBI primer set was used. TCRdb re-called the multiplex PCR reads with MiXCR, one entry per CDR3 protein. The table records about 720,000 distinct CDR3 sequences, roughly 17% of them present only once. Lactation, pregnancy, other autoimmune disease or uncontrolled infection excluded patients. This clonotype was seen ten or more times. The antigen is undetermined. This CDR3 is 16 amino acids long. Per the germline V gene, CDR1 is MDHEN and CDR2 is SYDVKM. V shed 1 base, J shed 5 bases, and the junction held 6 bases outside the gene matches.

The source is a man aged 18 to 29 with Graves' hyperthyroidism. The V gene is TRBV28, the J gene TRBJ2-7; 12 bases line up with TRBD1. The material sequenced was blood. The CDR3 spells CASSLFLGQGAHEQYF. CDR3 nucleotide sequence: TGTGCCAGCAGTTTATTCTTGGGACAGGGGGCTCACGAGCAGTACTTC.